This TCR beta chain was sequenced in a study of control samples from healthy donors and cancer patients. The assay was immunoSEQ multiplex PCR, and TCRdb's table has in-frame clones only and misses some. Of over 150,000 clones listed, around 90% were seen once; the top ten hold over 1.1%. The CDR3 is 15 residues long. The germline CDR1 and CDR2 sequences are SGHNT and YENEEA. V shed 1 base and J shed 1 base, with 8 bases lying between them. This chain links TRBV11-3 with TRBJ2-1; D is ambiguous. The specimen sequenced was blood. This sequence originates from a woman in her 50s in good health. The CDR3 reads CASSLGTNSYNEQFF. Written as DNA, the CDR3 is TGTGCCAGCAGCTTAGGGACCAATTCCTACAATGAGCAGTTCTTC.